This entry is about one T cell receptor (beta chain). The germline gives CDR1 SGHNT, CDR2 YYREEE (reference sequence). V gave up 0 bases and J gave up 4 bases, with 18 bases separating them. This CDR3 is 17 amino acids long. Source study methods: Reference gene primer amplification yielded estimated nucleated cell counts. Method: immunoSEQ multiplex PCR; TCRdb's copy keeps in-frame clones and lacks some. V and J calls plus clone size are reproduced from that table; the DNA served to infer D and trimming. The profile shows 100,000 to 150,000 clones, more than 70% of them singletons. The data originate from a study of blood T cell repertoires in COVID-19. Background on the study: The United States, Italy and Spain were the sources of the acute and convalescent COVID-19 samples. The cDNA or gDNA used as material had been derived from T cells, B-cell-depleted T cells, or PBMCs.

The V and J genes are TRBV5-4 and TRBJ2-3; no firm D call. The sequence derives from a human donor in a cohort sampled during active COVID-19. The sample taken for sequencing was peripheral blood. The CDR3 sequence is CASSLGGWSGSSDTQYF. CDR3 coding DNA: TGTGCCAGCAGCTTGGGTGGCTGGAGTGGTTCTTCAGATACGCAGTATTTT. Full variable domain (rest looked up from reference TRBV5-4 and TRBJ2-3): ETGVTQSPTHLIKTRGQQVTLRCSSQSGHNTVSWYQQALGQGPQFIFQYYREEENGRGNFPPRFSGLQFPNYSSELNVNALELDDSALYLCASSLGGWSGSSDTQYFGPGTRLTVL.